Listed below are T cell receptor beta chains from one sample, sequenced in a study of blood T cell repertoires in COVID-19. Assay: immunoSEQ multiplex PCR; the TCRdb copy retains only in-frame clones and omits some. The sample has around 250,000 clones; approximately 88% are singletons. Sequencing used PBMCs or T cells enriched from blood (not recorded which). The origin of the receptors is a woman between 40 and 50 years old who had been exposed to COVID-19. Each CDR3 is given with its conserved first and last residue. A D gene is named only where the DNA matches it firmly. Some rows have no size entry. The others give once, few or many, or a class for an expanded clone.

v_gene	abundance	d_gene	j_gene	CDR3aa	CDR3nt
TRBV12-3/TRBV12-4	few	NA	TRBJ2-7	CASSLAGNEQYF	TGTGCCAGCAGTTTGGCAGGCAACGAGCAGTACTTC
TRBV19	NA	NA	TRBJ2-1	CASSWDSTNEQFF	TGTGCCAGTAGTTGGGACTCCACCAATGAGCAGTTCTTC
TRBV18	NA	NA	TRBJ1-2	CASSPGTPRVNYGYTF	TGTGCCAGCTCACCAGGGACACCGAGGGTGAACTATGGCTACACCTTC
TRBV18	NA	NA	TRBJ2-2	CASSPRARGNTGELFF	TGTGCCAGCTCACCCCGAGCTAGGGGGAACACCGGGGAGCTGTTTTTT
TRBV2	NA	NA	TRBJ1-4	CASRQGSTNEKLFF	TGTGCCAGCAGGCAGGGTTCCACTAATGAAAAACTGTTTTTT
TRBV7-9	NA	NA	TRBJ2-1	CASSPPMGGSSTNEQFF	TGTGCCAGCAGCCCCCCTATGGGGGGTTCGTCCACCAATGAGCAGTTCTTC
TRBV6-9	NA	NA	TRBJ1-5	CASSWLFGGFGVWQPQHF	TGTGCCAGCAGTTGGTTGTTCGGGGGATTCGGAGTTTGGCAGCCCCAGCATTTT
TRBV12-3/TRBV12-4	NA	NA	TRBJ1-1	CASSLGGFSEAFF	TGTGCCAGCAGTTTAGGAGGGTTCTCTGAAGCTTTCTTT
TRBV4-3	NA	NA	TRBJ2-3	CASSQDGAGTDTQYF	TGCGCCAGCAGCCAAGATGGAGCAGGCACAGATACGCAGTATTTT
TRBV7-3	NA	NA	TRBJ2-1	CASSLGGYSYNEQFF	TGTGCCAGCAGCTTAGGCGGGTATTCCTACAATGAGCAGTTCTTC
TRBV3-1/TRBV3-2	NA	NA	TRBJ2-1	CASSQEAALALAYNEQFF	TGTGCCAGCAGCCAAGAGGCGGCCTTAGCGTTGGCCTACAATGAGCAGTTCTTC
TRBV4-1	NA	TRBD2	TRBJ2-3	CASSPSVGTSLPIDTQYF	TGCGCCAGCAGCCCGTCGGTCGGGACTAGCCTCCCAATAGATACGCAGTATTTT
TRBV6-2/TRBV6-3	NA	TRBD1	TRBJ2-5	CASSRGDLTGGLETQYF	TGTGCCAGCAGCAGAGGGGACCTGACAGGGGGCCTTGAGACCCAGTACTTC
TRBV30	NA	NA	TRBJ2-6	CAWSGPGVFSGANVLTF	TGTGCCTGGAGTGGGCCGGGGGTATTCTCTGGGGCCAACGTCCTGACTTTC
TRBV6-5	NA	TRBD1	TRBJ1-1	CASTPIQGRSTEAFF	TGTGCCAGCACCCCCATACAGGGGAGGAGCACTGAAGCTTTCTTT
TRBV5-6	NA	TRBD1	TRBJ1-1	CASRPGQGLLNTEAFF	TGTGCCAGCAGGCCGGGACAGGGACTTTTAAACACTGAAGCTTTCTTT
TRBV9	NA	TRBD2	TRBJ2-3	CASSAPSGVTDTQYF	TGTGCCAGCAGCGCACCTAGCGGGGTCACAGATACGCAGTATTTT
TRBV7-8	NA	TRBD1	TRBJ1-4	CASSSQGRLEKLFF	TGTGCCAGCAGCTCACAGGGGCGTCTTGAAAAACTGTTTTTT
TRBV7-2	NA	TRBD2	TRBJ2-5	CASSLSTSGGQETQYF	TGTGCCAGCAGCCTCTCGACTAGCGGGGGGCAAGAGACCCAGTACTTC
TRBV5-4	NA	NA	TRBJ1-2	CASSLEEYGYTF	TGTGCCAGCAGCTTGGAAGAGTATGGCTACACCTTC
TRBV5-1	NA	TRBD2	TRBJ2-1	CASRLAGESYNEQFF	TGCGCCAGCAGGCTAGCGGGGGAGTCCTACAATGAGCAGTTCTTC
TRBV15	NA	TRBD1	TRBJ1-2	CATSRDRGLGYGYTF	TGTGCCACCAGCAGGGACAGGGGGTTAGGCTATGGCTACACCTTC
TRBV11-3	NA	NA	TRBJ1-1	CASSLGTVTEAFF	TGTGCCAGCAGCTTAGGGACAGTCACTGAAGCTTTCTTT
TRBV7-2	NA	NA	TRBJ1-5	CASSLASGNQPQHF	TGTGCCAGCAGCTTAGCGTCGGGCAATCAGCCCCAGCATTTT